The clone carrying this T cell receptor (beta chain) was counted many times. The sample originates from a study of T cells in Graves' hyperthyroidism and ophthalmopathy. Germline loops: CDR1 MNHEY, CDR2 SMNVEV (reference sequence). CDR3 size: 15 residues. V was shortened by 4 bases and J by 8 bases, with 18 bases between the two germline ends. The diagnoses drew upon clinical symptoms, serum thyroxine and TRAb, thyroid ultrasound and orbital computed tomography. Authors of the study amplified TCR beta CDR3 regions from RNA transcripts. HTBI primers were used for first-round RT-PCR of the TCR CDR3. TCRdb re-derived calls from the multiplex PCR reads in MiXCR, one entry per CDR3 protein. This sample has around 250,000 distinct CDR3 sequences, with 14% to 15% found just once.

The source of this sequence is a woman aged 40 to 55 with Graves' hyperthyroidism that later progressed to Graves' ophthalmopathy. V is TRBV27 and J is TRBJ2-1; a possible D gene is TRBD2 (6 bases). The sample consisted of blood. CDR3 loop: CASSSTRLERDEQFF. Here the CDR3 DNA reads TGTGCCAGCAGTTCCACGCGACTAGAGAGAGATGAGCAGTTCTTC.